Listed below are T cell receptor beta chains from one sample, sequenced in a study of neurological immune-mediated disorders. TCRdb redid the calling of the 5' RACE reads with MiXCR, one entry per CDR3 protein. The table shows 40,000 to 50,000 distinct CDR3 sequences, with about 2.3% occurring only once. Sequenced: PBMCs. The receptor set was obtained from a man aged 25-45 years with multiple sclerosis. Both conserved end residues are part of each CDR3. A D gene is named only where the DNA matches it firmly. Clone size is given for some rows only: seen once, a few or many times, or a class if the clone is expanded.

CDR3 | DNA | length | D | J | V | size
CAIAGTGGYEQYF | TGTGCCATAGCCGGGACTGGAGGATACGAGCAGTACTTC | 13 | NA | TRBJ2-7 | TRBV10-3 | many
CASRRTRGGFAEQFF | TGTGCCAGCAGGAGGACTAGGGGGGGGTTCGCGGAGCAGTTCTTC | 15 | NA | TRBJ2-1 | TRBV7-2 | many
CAISARLQQGIMNTEAFF | TGTGCCATCAGTGCCCGACTCCAACAGGGCATCATGAACACTGAAGCTTTCTTT | 18 | NA | TRBJ1-1 | TRBV10-3 | many
CASSQNSGGTQETQYF | TGCGCCAGCAGCCAAAATAGCGGGGGAACTCAAGAGACCCAGTACTTC | 16 | TRBD2 | TRBJ2-5 | TRBV4-3 | many
CASSGTGEGGYTF | TGCGCCAGCAGTGGGACAGGGGAAGGTGGTTACACCTTC | 13 | TRBD1 | TRBJ1-2 | TRBV10-2 | many
CATSREKAFSTDTQYF | TGTGCCACCAGCAGAGAAAAAGCGTTTAGCACAGATACGCAGTATTTT | 16 | NA | TRBJ2-3 | TRBV15 | many
CASSPFPSENEQFF | TGTGCCAGCAGCCCCTTCCCTAGTGAGAATGAGCAGTTCTTC | 14 | NA | TRBJ2-1 | TRBV7-8 | few
CASSLETKQYF | TGTGCCAGCAGCTTAGAAACCAAGCAGTACTTC | 11 | NA | TRBJ2-7 | TRBV11-2 | few
CSARKSARQETQYF | TGCAGTGCTAGGAAGAGTGCCAGACAAGAGACCCAGTACTTC | 14 | NA | TRBJ2-5 | TRBV20-1 | many
CASSYRQNQETQYF | TGTGCCAGCAGCTATCGACAGAACCAAGAGACCCAGTACTTC | 14 | NA | TRBJ2-5 | TRBV7-9 | many
CASSGNSRNIQYF | TGTGCCAGCAGCGGGAATTCCCGAAACATTCAGTACTTC | 13 | NA | TRBJ2-4 | TRBV6-1 | many
CASSQIDSLQTEAFF | TGTGCCAGCAGCCAAATCGACTCCCTGCAGACTGAAGCTTTCTTT | 15 | NA | TRBJ1-1 | TRBV3-1 | few
CASSLALGLNNEQFF | TGTGCCAGCAGTTTAGCGCTCGGGCTCAACAATGAGCAGTTCTTC | 15 | NA | TRBJ2-1 | TRBV12-3/TRBV12-4 | many
CASSLRQNTEAFF | TGCGCCAGCAGCTTACGGCAAAACACTGAAGCTTTCTTT | 13 | NA | TRBJ1-1 | TRBV5-1 | many
CASSPEGEGAREQFF | TGTGCCAGCAGTCCTGAAGGGGAGGGGGCCCGTGAGCAGTTCTTC | 15 | NA | TRBJ2-1 | TRBV6-4 | many
CASSPRGRLNGYTF | TGTGCCAGCTCACCACGTGGTCGCCTGAATGGCTACACCTTC | 14 | NA | TRBJ1-2 | TRBV18 | many
CSARDMEITNEKLFF | TGCAGTGCTAGAGATATGGAGATAACTAATGAAAAACTGTTTTTT | 15 | NA | TRBJ1-4 | TRBV20-1 | many
CSALLQGGYTF | TGCAGTGCCCTTCTACAGGGCGGCTACACCTTC | 11 | NA | TRBJ1-2 | TRBV20-1 | many
CASSPLGKTDEQYF | TGCGCCAGCAGCCCGCTCGGGAAGACCGACGAGCAGTACTTC | 14 | NA | TRBJ2-7 | TRBV5-1 | many
CASSFKRGADEQFF | TGCGCCAGCAGCTTCAAGCGGGGGGCGGATGAGCAGTTCTTC | 14 | TRBD2 | TRBJ2-1 | TRBV5-1 | many
CSARERRKSTDTQYF | TGCAGTGCTAGAGAGCGCCGAAAGAGCACAGATACGCAGTATTTT | 15 | NA | TRBJ2-3 | TRBV20-1 | many
CASSFSERQENQYF | TGTGCCAGCAGTTTCAGCGAGCGGCAAGAGAACCAGTACTTC | 14 | NA | TRBJ2-5 | TRBV12-3/TRBV12-4 | NA
CASSSSLGGPDTQYF | TGCGCCAGCAGCTCCTCTTTAGGGGGTCCAGATACGCAGTATTTT | 15 | NA | TRBJ2-3 | TRBV5-1 | many
CSARVLDRENTIYF | TGCAGTGCTAGAGTCTTGGACAGGGAGAACACCATATATTTT | 14 | TRBD1 | TRBJ1-3 | TRBV20-1 | many
CASSFDRHPDTQYF | TGTGCCAGCAGTTTCGACAGGCACCCAGATACGCAGTATTTT | 14 | NA | TRBJ2-3 | TRBV12-3/TRBV12-4 | many
CASSLRGLYEQYF | TGTGCCAGCAGTTTACGGGGTCTCTACGAGCAGTACTTC | 13 | NA | TRBJ2-7 | TRBV12-3/TRBV12-4 | many
CASSLEGTVYEQYF | TGTGCCAGCAGCTTAGAGGGGACAGTCTACGAGCAGTACTTC | 14 | TRBD1 | TRBJ2-7 | TRBV7-2 | many
CSARSGSETDTQYF | TGCAGTGCGAGGAGCGGGAGTGAGACAGATACGCAGTATTTT | 14 | TRBD2 | TRBJ2-3 | TRBV20-1 | many
CASRGHVTGELFF | TGCGCCAGCAGGGGCCACGTCACCGGGGAGCTGTTTTTT | 13 | NA | TRBJ2-2 | TRBV5-1 | many
CASSPPVGVFVEQYF | TGTGCCAGCAGCCCCCCGGTGGGGGTGTTCGTGGAGCAGTACTTC | 15 | NA | TRBJ2-7 | TRBV7-9 | many